What follows is one TCR beta chain and its context. Antigen unknown. The record originates from a study of T-cell memory formation after mild COVID-19. The overall study: Across donors, TCR clusters were largely donor specific. Regarding the study as a whole: Certain responding clones were present in pre-infection memory, suggesting participation of cross-reactive memory. CD4+ bias marked clones expanding day 15 to 37, unlike balanced contracting clones.

Between the trimmed V and J ends, which lost 5 bases and 2 bases, there was a span of 17 bases. The CDR3 spans 16 residues. CDR1 SGHTA and CDR2 FQGTGA come from the germline V gene. Constant-segment primers served in 5'RACE that generated TCR alpha and TCR beta cDNA libraries bearing sample barcodes and UMIs. TCRdb used MiXCR to reprocess the 5' RACE reads, holding one entry per CDR3 protein. This table has 550,000 to 600,000 distinct CDR3 sequences, around 15% appearing once. The TCR was taken from an adult woman who had mild COVID-19 (a few samples of this study predate the infection). Cell type and time point are not known. The V gene is TRBV7-3, the J gene TRBJ2-3; TRBD2 is a possible D gene (6 bases). The sequencing input was PBMCs or a T cell subset sorted from them (not recorded which). Written as DNA, the CDR3 is TGTGCCAGCAGCCCCGGAGCGGGCGGGCTCACAGATACGCAGTATTTT. Translation: CASSPGAGGLTDTQYF. Based on the CDR3 plus reference TRBV7-3 and TRBJ2-3, the full variable domain is GAGVSQTPSNKVTEKGKYVELRCDPISGHTALYWYRQSLGQGPEFLIYFQGTGAADDSGLPNDRFFAVRPEGSVSTLKIQRTERGDSAVYLCASSPGAGGLTDTQYFGPGTRLTVL.